This T cell receptor (beta chain) was captured in a study of T cells in Graves' hyperthyroidism and ophthalmopathy. The study left out patients who had uncontrolled infection, other autoimmune disease, pregnancy or lactation. This clonotype was seen a handful of times. Its antigen is as yet unknown. The CDR3 loop spans 18 amino acids. The junction had 13 bases not matched to a gene; V was cut back by 1 base and J by 5 bases. In germline, CDR1 is GTSNPN, CDR2 SVGIG (reference sequence). Study observations and caveats: Researchers found most expanded thyroid clonotypes above 0.001 in blood as well.

TCR beta CDR3 sequences were amplified from RNA transcripts. The HTBI primer set drove a first-round RT-PCR of the TCR CDR3. MiXCR, run by TCRdb on the multiplex PCR reads, gives a single entry per CDR3 protein. The repertoire holds 640,000 or so distinct CDR3 sequences, with 11% to 15% as singletons. This receptor was obtained from a young woman with Graves' ophthalmopathy. The rearrangement joins TRBV30 to TRBJ2-2; 10 bases align to TRBD1. The source material was blood. The CDR3 coding sequence is TGTGCCTGGAGTGGTATACGACAGGGGGCATTTTGGACCGGGGAGCTGTTTTTT. It specifies CAWSGIRQGAFWTGELFF.